This T cell receptor (beta chain) was captured in a study of blood T cells in healthy people across ages. Whole-study results and caveats: In long-lived donors, naive CD4+ cell counts and diversity exceeded those of aged donors.

Trimming took 10 bases from V and 5 from J, leaving 21 bases between them. The germline V gene encodes CDR1 MNHEY and CDR2 SMNVEV (reference sequence). The CDR3 runs to 15 residues. It was with a sample-barcoded 5' primer and a J-beta primer mix that a second PCR of roughly 6 to 12 cycles was run. TCRdb independently ran MiXCR on the 5' RACE reads; one entry per CDR3 protein. This sample carries 790,000 or so distinct CDR3 sequences, 35% to 50% of them seen once, and the ten largest clones take around a sixth. This clonotype was seen many times. No antigen is known for it. This receptor was obtained from a man older than 75 in good health. The chain links TRBV27 to TRBJ2-4; TRBD2 might be the D (5 bases). Sequenced: blood. CDR3 residues: CATGPRGKGQNIQYF. The CDR3 DNA sequence: TGTGCCACCGGACCCCGAGGGAAGGGCCAAAACATTCAGTACTTC.